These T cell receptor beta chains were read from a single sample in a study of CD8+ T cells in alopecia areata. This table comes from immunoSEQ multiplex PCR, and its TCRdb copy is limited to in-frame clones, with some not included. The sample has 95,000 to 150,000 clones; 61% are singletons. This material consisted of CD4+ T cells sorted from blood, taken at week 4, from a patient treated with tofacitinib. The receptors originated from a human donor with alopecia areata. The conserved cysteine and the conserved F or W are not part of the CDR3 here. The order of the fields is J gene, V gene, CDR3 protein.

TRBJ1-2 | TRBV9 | ASSPTAVDYGYT
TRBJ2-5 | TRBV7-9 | ASTLQTGLETQY
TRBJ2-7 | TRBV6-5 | ASSSPGLPYEQY
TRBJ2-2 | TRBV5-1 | ASSLQGTGELF
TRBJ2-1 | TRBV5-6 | ARLPGLLRKEQF
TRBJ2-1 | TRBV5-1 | ASSLQYNEQF
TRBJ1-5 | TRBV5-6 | ASSSRDTQPPQH
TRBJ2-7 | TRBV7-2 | ASSLRTGEHEQY
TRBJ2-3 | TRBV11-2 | ASSRGEVTDTQY
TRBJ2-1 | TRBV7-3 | ASSLTSAYNEQF
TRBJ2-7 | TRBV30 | AWSPSTGGAEQY
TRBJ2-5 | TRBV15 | ATSRVRQFQETQY
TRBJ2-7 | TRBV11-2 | ASSLDRVYEQY
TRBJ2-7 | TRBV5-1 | ASSWGDRDAYEQY
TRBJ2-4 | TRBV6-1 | ASCSGTLAKNIQY
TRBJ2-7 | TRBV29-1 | SVRRGTYEQY
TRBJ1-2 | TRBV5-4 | ASSPTGNYGYT
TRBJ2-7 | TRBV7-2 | ASSPQGLYEQY
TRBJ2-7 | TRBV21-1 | ASSPSGTGGPYEQY
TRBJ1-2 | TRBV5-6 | ASSLATAYT
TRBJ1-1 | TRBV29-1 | SVDQGINTEAF
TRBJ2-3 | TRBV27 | ASSFSPTGSTDTQY
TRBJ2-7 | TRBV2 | ASSEWGRGHEQY
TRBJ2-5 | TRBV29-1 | SVGANRETQY
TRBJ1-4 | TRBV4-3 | ASSQDTGALLF
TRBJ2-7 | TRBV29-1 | SVEGSTGSSYEQY
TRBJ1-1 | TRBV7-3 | ASSLGDRDNTEAF
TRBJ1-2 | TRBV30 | AWNSGGNYGYT
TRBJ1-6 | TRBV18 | ASSLATGNNSPLH
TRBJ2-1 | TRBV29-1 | SVGTYNEQF
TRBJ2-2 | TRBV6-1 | ASRGQAYTGELF
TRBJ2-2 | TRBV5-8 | ASRLGALSGELF
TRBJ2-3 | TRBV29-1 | SVEDGLAGRTDTQY
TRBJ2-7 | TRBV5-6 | ASSAYFHEQY
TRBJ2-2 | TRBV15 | ATSRAANTGELF
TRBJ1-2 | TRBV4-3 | ASSQDTNYGYT
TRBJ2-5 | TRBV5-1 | ASSPLTSLETQY
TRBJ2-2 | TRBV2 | ASSEIPGVTGELF
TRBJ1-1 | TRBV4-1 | ASSQGTSGGFNTEAF
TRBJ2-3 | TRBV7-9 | ASSLEGLPTDTQY
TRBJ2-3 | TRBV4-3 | ASSQGGGTDTQY
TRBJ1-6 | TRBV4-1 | ASSQVFYSANAANSPLH
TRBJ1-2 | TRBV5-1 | ASSLEELGGT
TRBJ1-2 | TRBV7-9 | ASSLGWDQVVGYT
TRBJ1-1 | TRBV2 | ASSVTGNTEAF
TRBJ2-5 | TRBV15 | ATSSANRAGETQY
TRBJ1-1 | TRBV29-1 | SVGPWMSSTEAF
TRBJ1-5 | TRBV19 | ASSDRAYSNQPQH
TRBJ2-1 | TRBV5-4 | ASSPTSGGWNEQF
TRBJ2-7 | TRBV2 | ASRVDSYEQY
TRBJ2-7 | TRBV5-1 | ASSSRGTSYEQY
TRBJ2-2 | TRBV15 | VTSRELQGSGELF
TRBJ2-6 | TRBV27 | ASSKSSGANVLT
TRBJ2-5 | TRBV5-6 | ASSSDREETQY
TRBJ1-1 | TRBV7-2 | ASSQNRGLNTEAF
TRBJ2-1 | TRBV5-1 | ASSSKLAGVSAEQF
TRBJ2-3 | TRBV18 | ASSPRDRVTDTQY
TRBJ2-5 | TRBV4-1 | ASSQVNGFETQY
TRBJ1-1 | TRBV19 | ASSMQGMNTEAF